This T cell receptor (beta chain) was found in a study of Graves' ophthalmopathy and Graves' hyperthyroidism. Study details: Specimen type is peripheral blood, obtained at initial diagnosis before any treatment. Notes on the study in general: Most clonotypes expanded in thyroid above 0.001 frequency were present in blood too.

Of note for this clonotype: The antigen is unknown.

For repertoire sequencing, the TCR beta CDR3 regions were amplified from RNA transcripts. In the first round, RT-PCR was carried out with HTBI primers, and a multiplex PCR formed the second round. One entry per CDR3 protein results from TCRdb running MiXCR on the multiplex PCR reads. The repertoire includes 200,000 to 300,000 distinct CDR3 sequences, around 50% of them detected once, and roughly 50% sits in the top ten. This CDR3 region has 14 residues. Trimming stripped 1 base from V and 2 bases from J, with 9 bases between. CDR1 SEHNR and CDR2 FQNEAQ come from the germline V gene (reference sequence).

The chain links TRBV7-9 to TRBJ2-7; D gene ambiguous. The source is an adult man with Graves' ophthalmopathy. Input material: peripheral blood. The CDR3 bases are TGTGCCAGCAGCTTAGGGGGTCGGACCTACGAGCAGTACTTC. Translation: CASSLGGRTYEQYF.